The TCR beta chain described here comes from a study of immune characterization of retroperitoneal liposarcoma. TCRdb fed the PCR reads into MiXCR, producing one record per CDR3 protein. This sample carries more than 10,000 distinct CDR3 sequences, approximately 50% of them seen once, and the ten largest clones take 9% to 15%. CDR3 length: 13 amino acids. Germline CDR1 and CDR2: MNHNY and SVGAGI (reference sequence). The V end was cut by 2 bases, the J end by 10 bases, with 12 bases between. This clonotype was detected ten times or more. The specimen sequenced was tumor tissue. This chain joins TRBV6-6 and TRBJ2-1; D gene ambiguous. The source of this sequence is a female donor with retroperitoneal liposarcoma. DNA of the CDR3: TGTGCCAGCAGTTACAAGGGCCTCTACGAGCAGTTCTTC. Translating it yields CASSYKGLYEQFF.